This T cell receptor beta chain was identified in a study of blood T cell repertoires in COVID-19. This clone was counted between two and nine times. The CDR3 runs to 13 residues. V was cut by 8 bases and J by 9 bases, with 17 bases left in between. Per the authors' pipeline: Reference gene primer amplification yielded estimated nucleated cell counts. The data were produced by immunoSEQ multiplex PCR, yet TCRdb's version contains in-frame clones alone and is incomplete. V, J and clone size derive from that table, while D and trimming were established from the DNA sequence. The data contain about 200,000 clones, 70% to 90% of them singletons.

This receptor was taken from a woman older than 75 with acute or convalescent COVID-19. The chain employs TRBV12-3 or TRBV12-4 and TRBJ2-1; D gene ambiguous. Source material: peripheral blood. CDR3 residues: CASGTVGAPEQFF. The CDR3 DNA follows: TGTGCCAGCGGTACGGTCGGAGCGCCTGAGCAGTTCTTC.